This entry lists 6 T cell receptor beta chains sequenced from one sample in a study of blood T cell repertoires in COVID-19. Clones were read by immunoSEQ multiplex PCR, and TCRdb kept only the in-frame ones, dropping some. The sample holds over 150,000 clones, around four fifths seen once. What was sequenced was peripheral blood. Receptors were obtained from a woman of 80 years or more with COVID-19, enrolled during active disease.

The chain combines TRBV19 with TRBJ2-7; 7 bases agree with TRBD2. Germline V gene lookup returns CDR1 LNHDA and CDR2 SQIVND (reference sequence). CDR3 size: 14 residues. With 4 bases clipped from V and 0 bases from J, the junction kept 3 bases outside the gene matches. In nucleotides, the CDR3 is TGTGCCAGTAGTAGGGGGGGTAACTCCTACGAGCAGTACTTC. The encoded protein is CASSRGGNSYEQYF.

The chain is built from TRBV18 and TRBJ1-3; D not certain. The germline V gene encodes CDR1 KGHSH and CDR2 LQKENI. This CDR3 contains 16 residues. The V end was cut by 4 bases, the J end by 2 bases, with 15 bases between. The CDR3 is CASSQWVEDPGNTIYF. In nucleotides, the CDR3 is TGTGCCAGCTCACAGTGGGTAGAGGATCCTGGAAACACCATATATTTT.

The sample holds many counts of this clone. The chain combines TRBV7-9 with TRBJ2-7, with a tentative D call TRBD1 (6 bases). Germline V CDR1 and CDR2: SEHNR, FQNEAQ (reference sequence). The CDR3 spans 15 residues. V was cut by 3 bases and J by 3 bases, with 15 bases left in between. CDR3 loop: CASSFKPGEHYEQYF. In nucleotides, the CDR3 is TGTGCCAGCAGCTTTAAGCCAGGGGAACACTACGAGCAGTACTTC. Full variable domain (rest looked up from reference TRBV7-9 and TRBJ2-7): DTGVSQNPRHKITKRGQNVTFRCDPISEHNRLYWYRQTLGQGPEFLTYFQNEAQLEKSRLLSDRFSAERPKGSFSTLEIQRTEQGDSAMYLCASSFKPGEHYEQYFGPGTRLTVT.

The chain's CDR3 is CASGQNRAMNTEAFF. The CDR3 DNA sequence: TGTGCCAGCGGTCAGAACAGGGCGATGAACACTGAAGCTTTCTTT. The chain links TRBV6-6 to TRBJ1-1; possible D gene TRBD1, 6 bases. The V end lost 8 bases, the J end lost 0 bases, and 16 bases lay between the germline ends. This CDR3 is 15 amino acids long. Germline CDR1 MNHNY, CDR2 SVGAGI (reference sequence).

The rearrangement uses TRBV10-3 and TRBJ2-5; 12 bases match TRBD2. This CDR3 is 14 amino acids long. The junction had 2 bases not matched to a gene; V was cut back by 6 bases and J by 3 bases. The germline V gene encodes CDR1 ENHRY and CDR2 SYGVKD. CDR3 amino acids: CAIRRTSGEETQYF. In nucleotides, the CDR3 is TGTGCCATCAGACGGACTAGCGGGGAAGAGACCCAGTACTTC.

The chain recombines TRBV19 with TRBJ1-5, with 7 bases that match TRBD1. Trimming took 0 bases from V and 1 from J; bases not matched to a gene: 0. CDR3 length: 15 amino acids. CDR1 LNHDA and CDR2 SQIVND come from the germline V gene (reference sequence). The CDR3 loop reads CASSIDRGSNQPQHF. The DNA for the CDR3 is TGTGCCAGTAGTATAGACAGGGGGAGCAATCAGCCCCAGCATTTT.